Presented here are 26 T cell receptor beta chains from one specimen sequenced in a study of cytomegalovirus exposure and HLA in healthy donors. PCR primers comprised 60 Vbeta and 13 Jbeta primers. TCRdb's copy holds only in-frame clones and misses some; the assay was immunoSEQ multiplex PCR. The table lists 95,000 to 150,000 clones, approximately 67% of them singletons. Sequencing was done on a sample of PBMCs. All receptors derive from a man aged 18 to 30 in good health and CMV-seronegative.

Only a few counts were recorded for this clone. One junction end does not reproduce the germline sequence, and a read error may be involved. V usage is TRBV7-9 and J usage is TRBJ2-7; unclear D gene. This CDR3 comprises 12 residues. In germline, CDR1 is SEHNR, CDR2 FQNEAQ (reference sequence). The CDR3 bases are TGTTCCAGCAGCTTCCCCGCCGGCGAGCAGTACTTC. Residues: CSSSFPAGEQYF. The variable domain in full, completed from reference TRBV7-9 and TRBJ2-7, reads DTGVSQNPRHKITKRGQNVTFRCDPISEHNRLYWYRQTLGQGPEFLTYFQNEAQLEKSRLLSDRFSAERPKGSFSTLEIQRTEQGDSAMYLCSSSFPAGEQYFGPGTRLTVT.

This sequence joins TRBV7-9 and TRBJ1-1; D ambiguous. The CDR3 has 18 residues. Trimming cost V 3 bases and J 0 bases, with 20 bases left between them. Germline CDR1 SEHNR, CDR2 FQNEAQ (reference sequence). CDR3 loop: CASSFIPLLGTMNTEAFF. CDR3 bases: TGTGCCAGCAGCTTTATTCCTCTTCTGGGCACCATGAACACTGAAGCTTTCTTT.

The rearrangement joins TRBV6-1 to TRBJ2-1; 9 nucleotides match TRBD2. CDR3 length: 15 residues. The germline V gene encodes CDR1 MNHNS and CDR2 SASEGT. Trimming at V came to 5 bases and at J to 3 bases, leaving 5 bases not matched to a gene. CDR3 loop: CASSIAGVDYNEQFF. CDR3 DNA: TGTGCCAGCAGTATAGCGGGAGTTGACTACAATGAGCAGTTCTTC.

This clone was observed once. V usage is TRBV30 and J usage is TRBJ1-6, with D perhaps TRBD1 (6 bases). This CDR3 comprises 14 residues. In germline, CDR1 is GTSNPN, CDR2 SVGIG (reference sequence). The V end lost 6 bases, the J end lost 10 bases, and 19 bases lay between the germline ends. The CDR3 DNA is TGTGCCTGTTCTCCCGGGGCAGGGGACTCACCCCTCCACTTT. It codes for CACSPGAGDSPLHF.

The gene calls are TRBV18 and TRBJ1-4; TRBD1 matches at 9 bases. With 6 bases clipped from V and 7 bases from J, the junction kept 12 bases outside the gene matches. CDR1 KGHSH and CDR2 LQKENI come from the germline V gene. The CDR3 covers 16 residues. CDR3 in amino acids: CASSHTKTGGTEKLFF. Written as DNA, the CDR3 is TGTGCCAGCTCCCACACAAAGACAGGGGGGACTGAAAAACTGTTTTTT.

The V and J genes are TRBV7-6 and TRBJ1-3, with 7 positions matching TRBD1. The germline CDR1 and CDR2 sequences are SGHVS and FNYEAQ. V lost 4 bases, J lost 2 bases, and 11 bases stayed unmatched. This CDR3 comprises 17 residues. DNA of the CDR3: TGTGCCAGCAGCTCGAACGCCGACAGGGTGACTGGAAACACCATATATTTT. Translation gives CASSSNADRVTGNTIYF.

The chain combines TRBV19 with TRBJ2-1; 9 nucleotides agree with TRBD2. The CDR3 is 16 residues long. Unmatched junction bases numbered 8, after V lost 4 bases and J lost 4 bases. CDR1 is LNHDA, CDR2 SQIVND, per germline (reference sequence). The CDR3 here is CASSSRSGSAYNEQFF. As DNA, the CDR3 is TGTGCCAGTAGTAGCCGTAGCGGGAGCGCATACAATGAGCAGTTCTTC.

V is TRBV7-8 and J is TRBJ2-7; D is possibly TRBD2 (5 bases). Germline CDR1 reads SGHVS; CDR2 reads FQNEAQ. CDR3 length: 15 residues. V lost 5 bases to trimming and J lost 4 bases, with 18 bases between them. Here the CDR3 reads CASSRGKLRIYEQYF. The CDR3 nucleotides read TGTGCCAGCAGCCGAGGGAAGCTACGAATATACGAGCAGTACTTC.

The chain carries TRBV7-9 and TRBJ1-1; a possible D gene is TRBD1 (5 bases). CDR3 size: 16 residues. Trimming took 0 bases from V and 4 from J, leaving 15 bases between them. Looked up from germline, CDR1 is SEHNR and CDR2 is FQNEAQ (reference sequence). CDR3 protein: CASSLALLGGVTEAFF. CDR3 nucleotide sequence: TGTGCCAGCAGCTTAGCGCTCTTGGGGGGTGTCACTGAAGCTTTCTTT.

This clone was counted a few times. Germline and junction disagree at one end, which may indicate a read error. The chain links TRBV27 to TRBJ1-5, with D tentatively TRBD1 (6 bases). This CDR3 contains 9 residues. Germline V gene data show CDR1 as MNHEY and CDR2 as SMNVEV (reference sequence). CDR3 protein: CASSGQLDF. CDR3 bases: TGTGCCAGCAGTGGACAGTTGGATTTT.

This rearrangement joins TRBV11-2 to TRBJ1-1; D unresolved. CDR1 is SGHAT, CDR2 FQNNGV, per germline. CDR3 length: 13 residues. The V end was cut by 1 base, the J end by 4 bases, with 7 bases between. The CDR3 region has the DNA TGTGCCAGCAGCTTAGGAGGTCGCACTGAAGCTTTCTTT. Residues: CASSLGGRTEAFF.

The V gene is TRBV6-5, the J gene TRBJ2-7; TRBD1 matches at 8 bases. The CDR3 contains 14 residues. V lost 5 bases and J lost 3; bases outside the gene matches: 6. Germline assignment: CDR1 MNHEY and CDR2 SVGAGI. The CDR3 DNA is TGTGCCAGCAGTAGGTTTGGACAGGGCTACGAGCAGTACTTC. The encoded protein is CASSRFGQGYEQYF.

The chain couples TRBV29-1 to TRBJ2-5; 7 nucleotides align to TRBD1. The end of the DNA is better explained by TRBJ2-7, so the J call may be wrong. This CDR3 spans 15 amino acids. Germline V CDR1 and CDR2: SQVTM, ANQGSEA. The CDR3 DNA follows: TGCAGCGTTGAGGTTGGGGCACAGGGGACCTACGAGCAGTACTTC. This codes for CSVEVGAQGTYEQYF.

The CDR3 is CASSENGGWTGELFF. The CDR3, as DNA: TGTGCCAGCAGTGAAAATGGGGGGTGGACCGGGGAGCTGTTTTTT. V and J are TRBV6-1 and TRBJ2-2; maybe TRBD2 (6 bases). The CDR3 is made up of 15 amino acids. In germline, CDR1 is MNHNS, CDR2 SASEGT. V was clipped by 2 bases and J by 5 bases, with 12 bases between them.

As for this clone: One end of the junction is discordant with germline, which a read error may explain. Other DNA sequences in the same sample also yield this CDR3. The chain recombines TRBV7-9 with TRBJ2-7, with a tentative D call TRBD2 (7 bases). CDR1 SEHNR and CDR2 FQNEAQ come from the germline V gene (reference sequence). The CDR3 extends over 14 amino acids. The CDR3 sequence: CASSLEGGAYEQYF. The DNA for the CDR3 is TGCGCCAGCAGCTTAGAGGGGGGGGCCTACGAGCAGTACTTC.

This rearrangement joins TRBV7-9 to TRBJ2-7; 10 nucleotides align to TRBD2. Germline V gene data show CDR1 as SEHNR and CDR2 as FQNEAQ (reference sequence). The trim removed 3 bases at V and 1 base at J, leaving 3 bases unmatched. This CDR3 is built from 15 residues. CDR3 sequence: CASSFSGRKSYEQYF. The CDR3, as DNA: TGTGCCAGCAGCTTTAGCGGGAGGAAATCCTACGAGCAGTACTTC. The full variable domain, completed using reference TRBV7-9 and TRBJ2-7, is DTGVSQNPRHKITKRGQNVTFRCDPISEHNRLYWYRQTLGQGPEFLTYFQNEAQLEKSRLLSDRFSAERPKGSFSTLEIQRTEQGDSAMYLCASSFSGRKSYEQYFGPGTRLTVT.

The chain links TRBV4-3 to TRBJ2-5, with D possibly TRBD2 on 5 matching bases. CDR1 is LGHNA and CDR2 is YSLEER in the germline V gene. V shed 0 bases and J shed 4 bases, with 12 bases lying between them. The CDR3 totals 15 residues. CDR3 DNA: TGCGCCAGCAGCCAAGACGGTGGCGGAGGAGAGACCCAGTACTTC. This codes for CASSQDGGGGETQYF.

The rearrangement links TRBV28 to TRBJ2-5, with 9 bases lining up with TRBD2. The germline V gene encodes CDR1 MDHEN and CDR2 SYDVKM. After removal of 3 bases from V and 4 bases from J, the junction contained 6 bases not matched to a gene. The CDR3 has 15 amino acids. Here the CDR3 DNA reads TGTGCCAGCAGTTTCCGGCGGGGGGGTGGAGAGACCCAGTACTTC. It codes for CASSFRRGGGETQYF.

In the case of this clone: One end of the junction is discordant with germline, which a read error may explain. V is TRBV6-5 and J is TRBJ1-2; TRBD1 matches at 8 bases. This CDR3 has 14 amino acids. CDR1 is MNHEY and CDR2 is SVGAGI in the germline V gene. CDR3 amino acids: CASSYSDRAYGYPF. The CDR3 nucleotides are TGTGCCAGCAGTTACTCGGACAGGGCCTATGGCTACCCCTTC.

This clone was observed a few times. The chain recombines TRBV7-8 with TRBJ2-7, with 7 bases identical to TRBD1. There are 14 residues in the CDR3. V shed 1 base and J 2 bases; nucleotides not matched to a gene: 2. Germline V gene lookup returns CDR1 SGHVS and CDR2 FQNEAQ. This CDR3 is CASSLGDRPYEQYF. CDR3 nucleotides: TGTGCCAGCAGCTTAGGGGACAGACCCTACGAGCAGTACTTC.

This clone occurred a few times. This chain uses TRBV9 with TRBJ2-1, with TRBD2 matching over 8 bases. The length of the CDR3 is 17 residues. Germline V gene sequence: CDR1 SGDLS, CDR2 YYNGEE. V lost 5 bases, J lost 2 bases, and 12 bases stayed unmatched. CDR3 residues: CASSRGGRGRTYNEQFF. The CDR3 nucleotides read TGTGCCAGCAGTCGGGGGGGGCGGGGACGAACCTACAATGAGCAGTTCTTC.

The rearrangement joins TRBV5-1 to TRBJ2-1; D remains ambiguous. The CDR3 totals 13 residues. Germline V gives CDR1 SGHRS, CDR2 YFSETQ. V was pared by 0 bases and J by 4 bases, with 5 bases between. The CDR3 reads CASSLDSYNEQFF. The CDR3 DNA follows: TGCGCCAGCAGCTTGGACAGTTACAATGAGCAGTTCTTC.

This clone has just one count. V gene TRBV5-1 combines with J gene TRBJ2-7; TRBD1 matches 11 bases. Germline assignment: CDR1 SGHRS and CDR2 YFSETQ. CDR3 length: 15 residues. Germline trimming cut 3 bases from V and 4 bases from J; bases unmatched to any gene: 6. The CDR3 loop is CASSWRTGGSYEQYF. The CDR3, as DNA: TGCGCCAGCAGCTGGAGGACAGGGGGCTCTTACGAGCAGTACTTC.

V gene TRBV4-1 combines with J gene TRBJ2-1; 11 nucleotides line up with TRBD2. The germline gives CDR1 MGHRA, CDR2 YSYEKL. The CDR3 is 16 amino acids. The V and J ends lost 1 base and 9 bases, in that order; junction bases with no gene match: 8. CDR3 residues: CASSQVERLAGGEQFF. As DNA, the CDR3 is TGCGCCAGCAGCCAAGTGGAGCGTCTAGCGGGAGGTGAGCAGTTCTTC.

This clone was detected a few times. CDR3: CASSSQGGLAGDYEQYF. As DNA, the CDR3 is TGCGCCAGCAGCTCACAGGGAGGACTAGCGGGAGACTACGAGCAGTACTTC. The rearrangement uses TRBV5-1 and TRBJ2-7; TRBD2 matches 13 bases. The V gene end was trimmed by 3 bases and the J gene end by 3 bases; junction bases not matched to a gene: 9. Per germline, CDR1 SGHRS and CDR2 YFSETQ. The CDR3 has 17 residues. Together with reference TRBV5-1 and TRBJ2-7, the CDR3 gives the full variable domain: KAGVTQTPRYLIKTRGQQVTLSCSPISGHRSVSWYQQTPGQGLQFLFEYFSETQRNKGNFPGRFSGRQFSNSRSEMNVSTLELGDSALYLCASSSQGGLAGDYEQYFGPGTRLTVT.

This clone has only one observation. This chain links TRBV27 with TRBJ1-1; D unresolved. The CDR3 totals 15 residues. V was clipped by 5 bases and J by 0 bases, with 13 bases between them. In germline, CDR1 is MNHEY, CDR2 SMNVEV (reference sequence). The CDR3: CASSPSRSVNTEAFF. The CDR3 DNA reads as TGTGCCAGCAGTCCCTCTCGGTCCGTGAACACTGAAGCTTTCTTT.